This TCR beta chain was captured in a study of vaccination and CD4 T cells after COVID-19. The V end lost 2 bases, the J end lost 3 bases, and 16 bases lay between the germline ends. Germline-derived CDR1 and CDR2 are LNHNV and YYDKDF (reference sequence). The CDR3 has 16 amino acids. Turning to this clonotype: What it binds is not known.

Sequencing of DNA taken from cultured CD4+ T cells relied on the Oncomine TCR Beta short-read assay. TCRdb processed the PCR reads anew with MiXCR; each CDR3 protein has one entry. The sample lists 16,000 or so distinct CDR3 sequences, 35% to 50% seen once, with about 7% in the top ten. The treatment: roughly 10-day PBMC culture with coronavirus spike peptide pools or control peptides (ViraFEST assay). Having spent 10 to 11 days in culture, CD4+ T cells were then isolated by negative selection. The chain joins TRBV15 to TRBJ1-1, with TRBD1 as a possible D gene (6 bases). The input for sequencing was CD4+ T cells from blood, cultured in vitro, taken after SARS-CoV-2 vaccination. The source of this sequence is a human donor who had recovered from COVID-19. This CDR3 is CATSRKQGLTYTEAFF. The CDR3, as DNA: TGTGCCACCAGCAGAAAACAGGGACTTACCTACACTGAAGCTTTCTTT.